A single sample is the source of the 2 T cell receptor beta chains below, sequenced in a study of beta chain features in type 1 diabetes. The entirety of the isolated RNA underwent reverse transcription, so expressed TCRB transcripts were sequenced. Repertoires were generated with immunoSEQ multiplex PCR, while TCRdb's copy carries only in-frame clones and drops some. The sample lists 150,000 or so clones; roughly 9.1% were seen once. Sequencing was done on a sample of central memory CD4+ T cells from blood. These TCRs come from a woman aged 18 to 35 in good health.

This clone occurred a few times. This sequence joins TRBV5-1 and TRBJ2-7, with D unresolved. CDR1 and CDR2 from the germline V gene are SGHRS and YFSETQ. V lost 0 bases to trimming and J lost 5 bases, with 15 bases between them. The CDR3 is made up of 15 amino acids. CDR3 in amino acids: CASSLEKRSLNEQYF. In nucleotides, the CDR3 is TGCGCCAGCAGCTTGGAGAAGAGAAGCTTAAACGAGCAGTACTTC.

The chain combines TRBV30 with TRBJ1-1; unclear D gene. CDR3 size: 14 residues. The germline V and J ends were trimmed by 0 bases and 4 bases, with 12 bases remaining between them. Germline-derived CDR1 and CDR2 are GTSNPN and SVGIG (reference sequence). In nucleotides, the CDR3 is TGTGCCTGGAGTGTAGGGAGGTATAGCACTGAAGCTTTCTTT. As protein: CAWSVGRYSTEAFF.